The 27 T cell receptor beta chains below come from one sample, sequenced in a study of T cell repertoires in cytomegalovirus infection. TCRdb fed the reads into MiXCR, producing one record per CDR3 protein. The profile shows some 900,000 distinct CDR3 sequences, roughly 33% of them singletons. Their antigens are not known. The sequenced sample was cultured CD8+ T cells from PBMCs, obtained from culture after CMV antigen stimulation. The receptors were gathered from a human donor in good health (CMV status not recorded). Some clones in this sample may be carry-over from other donors' samples.

J is TRBJ2-7 and V is TRBV4-1; no clear D gene. Germline V gene data show CDR1 as MGHRA and CDR2 as YSYEKL. V lost 1 base and J 0 bases, leaving 13 bases between the germline ends. The CDR3 runs to 16 residues. CDR3 DNA: TGCGCCAGCAGCCAAGGAGGCACCTACGGCTCCTACGAGCAGTACTTC. Translated: CASSQGGTYGSYEQYF.

V usage is TRBV7-6 and J usage is TRBJ2-3; 7 bases are a match to TRBD1. J was trimmed by 6 bases and V by 5 bases; bases with no gene match: 8. Germline loops: CDR1 SGHVS, CDR2 FNYEAQ. This CDR3 has 14 amino acids. The CDR3 DNA reads TGTGCCAGCAGCACGACAGGGAGTGCCGATACGCAGTATTTT. Protein product: CASSTTGSADTQYF.

This clonotype came up a few times. V is TRBV6-2 or TRBV6-3 and J is TRBJ2-1; no definite D call. In germline, CDR1 is MNHEY, CDR2 SVGEGT. The CDR3 spans 12 residues. The V and J ends lost 5 bases and 4 bases respectively, with 6 bases between them. The CDR3 loop is CASSGPYNEQFF. The CDR3 region has the DNA TGTGCCAGCAGTGGACCATACAATGAGCAGTTCTTC.

This clonotype was found a few times. CDR3 bases: TGTGCCAGCAGTTTTAGACGGACTTCGTACGATCAGCCCCAGCATTTT. This sequence encodes CASSFRRTSYDQPQHF. The rearrangement links TRBV12-3 or TRBV12-4 to TRBJ1-5, with D unresolved. The CDR3 is made up of 16 amino acids. V was clipped by 3 bases and J by 5 bases, with 17 bases between them.

In this sample, this clonotype turned up a few times. The chain carries TRBV10-3 and TRBJ2-6; D possibly uses TRBD1 or TRBD2 (5 bases each). Germline lookup yields CDR1 ENHRY and CDR2 SYGVKD. CDR3 size: 15 residues. V lost 6 bases, J lost 4 bases, and 13 bases lay in between. The CDR3 DNA is TGTGCCATCAGCCCTCCCGGGGACGGGGCCAACGTCCTGACTTTC. It translates to CAISPPGDGANVLTF.

This rearrangement joins TRBV27 to TRBJ2-1; D is possibly TRBD1 or TRBD2 (6 bases each). CDR3 size: 14 residues. Germline CDR1 MNHEY, CDR2 SMNVEV (reference sequence). The V gene lost 3 bases and the J gene lost 5 bases, with 11 bases spanning the gap. The CDR3 nucleotides are TGTGCCAGCAGTTTCGGGGGCCACCACAATGAGCAGTTCTTC. Encoded protein: CASSFGGHHNEQFF.

The chain is built from TRBV7-8 and TRBJ2-5; 13 nucleotides align to TRBD2. Germline V gene sequence: CDR1 SGHVS, CDR2 FQNEAQ. The CDR3 contains 16 residues. J was trimmed by 5 bases and V by 1 base; bases with no gene match: 4. The CDR3 nucleotides read TGTGCCAGCAGCTTAGGGGGACTAGCGGGGTCCGAGACCCAGTACTTC. Protein: CASSLGGLAGSETQYF.

There are a few counts of this clonotype. The chain links TRBV7-6 to TRBJ2-2, with TRBD2 as a possible D gene (6 bases). Germline V gives CDR1 SGHVS, CDR2 FNYEAQ. This CDR3 comprises 15 residues. The V end was cut by 8 bases, the J end by 0 bases, with 13 bases between. This chain's CDR3 is CASGPLAANTGELFF. The CDR3 DNA reads as TGTGCCAGCGGACCTTTAGCGGCGAACACCGGGGAGCTGTTTTTT.

The V gene is TRBV4-3, the J gene TRBJ2-5, with TRBD1 as a possible D gene (6 bases). Trimming left V 0 bases short and J 5 bases short, with 16 bases between. The CDR3 is 16 residues long. The germline gives CDR1 LGHNA, CDR2 YSLEER. The CDR3 bases are TGCGCCAGCAGCCAAGATTGGGGGACAACGAGGGAGACCCAGTACTTC. It yields the protein CASSQDWGTTRETQYF.

Points on this clonotype: At one boundary the junction diverges from the germline segment, which might be a read error. The chain has TRBV7-6 and TRBJ1-1, with D hard to call. CDR3 size: 13 residues. Germline CDR1 SGHVS, CDR2 FNYEAQ. CDR3 sequence (DNA): TGTGCCAGCAGCTTATCTGCGAACGCTGAAGCTTTCTTT. Its translation: CASSLSANAEAFF.

This rearrangement joins TRBV7-4 to TRBJ1-5; TRBD1 might be the D (6 bases). Germline V lookup: CDR1 SGHVT, CDR2 SQSDAQ. This CDR3 spans 17 amino acids. Between the trimmed V and J ends, which lost 3 bases and 2 bases, there was a span of 17 bases. In nucleotides, the CDR3 is TGTGCCAGCAGCTTCGGGGGGACAAACGTAGGCAATCAGCCCCAGCATTTT. This encodes CASSFGGTNVGNQPQHF.

Only a few counts were recorded for this clonotype. The chain has TRBV4-1 and TRBJ2-7, with 8 nucleotides matching TRBD2. From germline, CDR1 is MGHRA and CDR2 YSYEKL. V gave up 4 bases and J gave up 5 bases; unmatched junction bases: 7. This CDR3 has 14 amino acids. CDR3 in amino acids: CASSLIGRVNEQYF. The CDR3 DNA is TGCGCCAGCAGCCTAATCGGGAGGGTAAACGAGCAGTACTTC.

In its sample, this clonotype was seen a few times. The chain is built from TRBV12-5 and TRBJ2-1; weak D call: TRBD2 (6 bases). The CDR3 spans 15 residues. Germline V gives CDR1 LGHNT, CDR2 FRNRAP. Trimming took off 6 bases at V and 2 bases at J, with 14 bases between the two ends. The CDR3 DNA follows: TGTGCTAGTGGCCCGGACTACTCCGCCTACAATGAGCAGTTCTTC. Translating gives CASGPDYSAYNEQFF.

The table lists this clonotype with a few counts. J is TRBJ2-7 and V is TRBV10-3; TRBD1 matches 9 bases. Germline CDR1 reads ENHRY; CDR2 reads SYGVKD. V lost 4 bases to trimming and J lost 4 bases; unmatched junction nucleotides: 2. CDR3 length equals 13 residues. For the CDR3, the DNA is TGTGCCATCAGTGCCGGGACAGGGTACGAGCAGTACGTC. Residues: CAISAGTGYEQYV.

This clonotype was seen a few times. The chain is built from TRBV7-2 and TRBJ1-1; no reliable D call. Deletions cut 4 bases from V and 4 bases from J, with 13 bases between. This CDR3 region has 14 residues. Germline V lookup: CDR1 SGHTA, CDR2 FQGNSA. CDR3 DNA: TGTGCCAGCAGCTATACACCGGGAGGCACTGAAGCTTTCTTT. Its protein is CASSYTPGGTEAFF.

V gene TRBV11-2 combines with J gene TRBJ1-6; D remains ambiguous. Germline-derived CDR1 and CDR2 are SGHAT and FQNNGV. V lost 6 bases to trimming and J lost 8 bases, with 17 bases between them. The CDR3 loop spans 15 amino acids. This CDR3 is CASRVGPGLDSPLHF. In nucleotides, the CDR3 is TGTGCCAGCAGGGTAGGCCCCGGACTAGATTCACCCCTCCACTTT. The full variable domain, rest sourced from reference TRBV11-2 and TRBJ1-6, is EAGVAQSPRYKIIEKRQSVAFWCNPISGHATLYWYQQILGQGPKLLIQFQNNGVVDDSQLPKDRFSAERLKGVDSTLKIQPAKLEDSAVYLCASRVGPGLDSPLHFGNGTRLTVT.

The rearrangement links TRBV9 to TRBJ2-5; 11 bases align to TRBD2. J gave up 2 bases and V 4 bases, and 4 bases lay outside the gene matches. The V gene's germline CDR1 is SGDLS and CDR2 YYNGEE. The CDR3 covers 15 residues. The CDR3 nucleotides read TGTGCCAGCAGCCCACTAGCGGGGGATCAAGAGACCCAGTACTTC. Protein sequence: CASSPLAGDQETQYF.

This sequence joins TRBV18 and TRBJ2-1; 10 positions agree with TRBD2. This CDR3 spans 19 amino acids. The ends lost 2 bases at V and 0 bases at J; junction bases unmatched: 10. Germline CDR1 KGHSH, CDR2 LQKENI. The CDR3 nucleotides are TGTGCCAGCTCACCAGTGTCTAGCGGGGGTACGAGCTCCTACAATGAGCAGTTCTTC. Translation gives CASSPVSSGGTSSYNEQFF.

The J gene is TRBJ2-7, the V gene TRBV7-6, with D unresolved. From germline, CDR1 is SGHVS and CDR2 FNYEAQ. The CDR3 contains 11 residues. V gave up 4 bases and J gave up 6 bases, with 7 bases separating them. CDR3 sequence reads: CASSSTIEQYF. DNA of the CDR3: TGTGCCAGCAGCTCTACTATCGAGCAGTACTTC.

The J gene is TRBJ1-6, the V gene TRBV4-1; no clear D. The length of the CDR3 is 15 residues. Trimming shortened V by 1 base and J by 5 bases, and 9 bases separated the two germline ends. CDR1 and CDR2 from the germline V gene are MGHRA and YSYEKL. CDR3 protein: CASSQAKGNNSPLHF. CDR3 sequence (DNA): TGCGCCAGCAGCCAAGCTAAAGGGAATAATTCACCCCTCCACTTT.

As regards this clonotype: One base away lies a much larger clone, so this may be a sequencing read error. The chain joins TRBV7-6 to TRBJ1-6; perhaps TRBD1 as D (5 bases). CDR1 is SGHVS and CDR2 is FNYEAQ in the germline V gene. The CDR3 spans 14 residues. In DNA form, the CDR3 reads TGTGTCAGCAGCTTGGGGGTTGCGGTCTCACCCCTCCACTTT. Translating gives CVSSLGVAVSPLHF. The full variable domain, completed using reference TRBV7-6 and TRBJ1-6, is GAGVSQSPRYKVTKRGQDVALRCDPISGHVSLYWYRQALGQGPEFLTYFNYEAQQDKSGLPNDRFSAERPEGSISTLTIQRTEQRDSAMYRCVSSLGVAVSPLHFGNGTRLTVT.

This clonotype showed up just a few times. The rearrangement links TRBV7-9 to TRBJ1-2; D might be TRBD1 (6 bases). The germline V gene encodes CDR1 SEHNR and CDR2 FQNEAQ (reference sequence). The CDR3 is 12 amino acids. V was clipped by 2 bases and J by 7 bases, with 8 bases between them. The DNA of the CDR3 is TGTGCCAGCAGCTTACACAGGGCTGGCTACACCTTC. Translated: CASSLHRAGYTF.

This rearrangement joins TRBV19 to TRBJ2-3; the D is unclear. The ends were cut back, 3 bases at V and 3 bases at J, with 10 bases in the middle. The CDR3 totals 14 residues. Germline CDR1 is LNHDA and CDR2 is SQIVND (reference sequence). The CDR3 sequence is CASSIHIRTDTQYF. CDR3 sequence (DNA): TGTGCCAGTAGTATCCATATCCGGACAGATACGCAGTATTTT.

This clonotype was seen more than once but under ten times. CDR3 loop: CASSLPREYNSPLHF. Written as DNA, the CDR3 is TGTGCCAGCAGCTTACCCAGGGAGTATAATTCACCCCTCCACTTT. The chain has TRBV7-4 and TRBJ1-6; D may be TRBD1 (5 bases). The CDR3 extends over 15 amino acids. Trimming pared 2 bases from V and 4 bases from J, leaving 9 bases between. Germline V gives CDR1 SGHVT, CDR2 SQSDAQ.

V usage is TRBV7-9 and J usage is TRBJ2-1; 8 bases agree with TRBD2. This CDR3 is built from 15 residues. The germline gives CDR1 SEHNR, CDR2 FQNEAQ (reference sequence). V gave up 5 bases and J gave up 9 bases; unmatched junction bases: 12. CDR3: CASSPPAGAGGEQFF. The CDR3 region has the DNA TGTGCCAGCAGCCCCCCAGCGGGGGCTGGTGGTGAGCAGTTCTTC.

V usage is TRBV6-1 and J usage is TRBJ1-1; D remains unclear. Looked up from germline, CDR1 is MNHNS and CDR2 is SASEGT. Trimming left V 3 bases short and J 0 bases short, with 8 bases between. The CDR3 runs 14 residues. CDR3: CASSEEQMNTEAFF. CDR3 DNA: TGTGCCAGCAGTGAGGAACAGATGAACACTGAAGCTTTCTTT.

This chain joins TRBV9 and TRBJ1-2; D possibly corresponds to TRBD1 (5 bases). CDR3 length: 16 residues. V was pared by 0 bases and J by 3 bases, with 15 bases between. Germline V gene sequence: CDR1 SGDLS, CDR2 YYNGEE. The CDR3 sequence is CASSVGRGGGDYGYTF. The CDR3 DNA is TGTGCCAGCAGCGTAGGACGGGGCGGGGGTGACTATGGCTACACCTTC.